A selection of T cell receptor beta chains follows, all from one sample in a study of human T cells and chemical hapten exposure. One entry per CDR3 protein, called by TCRdb with MiXCR from the 5' RACE reads. The sample consists of tens of thousands of distinct CDR3 sequences, about 16% of them appearing once. These receptors were taken from a female donor in good health. Both conserved end residues are trimmed from each CDR3. Each record gives: V gene, J gene, CDR3 protein.

TRBV5-1	TRBJ2-7	ASSLEVTTYEQY
TRBV7-9	TRBJ2-3	ASSLLAHRTDTQY
TRBV11-2	TRBJ1-2	ASSPLRGQGKGYT
TRBV9	TRBJ1-4	ASSPLGAEKLF
TRBV20-1	TRBJ1-4	SASTGRGNEKLF
TRBV5-6	TRBJ1-1	ASSRWWYAGGGKSEAF
TRBV5-1	TRBJ2-7	ASSYRTGESVEGQY
TRBV6-1	TRBJ1-5	ASRVQDNQPQH
TRBV15	TRBJ2-7	ATSRDYAEGGEQY
TRBV6-5	TRBJ1-3	ASSYSLAGVGNTIY
TRBV20-1	TRBJ2-3	SVPPTGGADTQY
TRBV28	TRBJ1-2	ASTTGERAYGYT
TRBV12-3/TRBV12-4	TRBJ1-1	ASSITAVTWAF
TRBV7-2	TRBJ2-7	ASSLAGSSYEQY
TRBV7-9	TRBJ2-7	ASAGTTYEQY
TRBV4-1	TRBJ1-5	ASSQVAEVSNQPQH
TRBV11-1	TRBJ2-7	ASKGANTYEQY
TRBV3-1	TRBJ1-2	ASSPPGQGAANT
TRBV28	TRBJ1-6	ATRTGNDSPLH
TRBV12-3/TRBV12-4	TRBJ2-7	ASSLGGQGAREQY
TRBV12-3/TRBV12-4	TRBJ2-5	ASSPGGGRETQY
TRBV7-2	TRBJ2-3	ASSPFPRGRDTQY
TRBV6-2/TRBV6-3	TRBJ2-2	ASSLGTSGNTGELF
TRBV12-3/TRBV12-4	TRBJ2-7	ASSLVGQVYEQY
TRBV7-2	TRBJ1-2	ASSPWSGGNGYT
TRBV5-4	TRBJ2-5	ASSPEGRMETQY
TRBV29-1	TRBJ2-5	SLRLAEYQETQY
TRBV12-3/TRBV12-4	TRBJ1-1	ASSTLGVLGTEAF
TRBV5-1	TRBJ1-2	ASSPGDFNYGYT
TRBV28	TRBJ2-5	ASSSPLEGEETQY
TRBV28	TRBJ1-2	ASSFRVGGYT
TRBV11-2	TRBJ2-1	ASSLSGRRDEQF
TRBV14	TRBJ2-1	ASSAGVAGGQF
TRBV7-7	TRBJ2-5	ASSLSQGLLETQY
TRBV30	TRBJ1-2	AWSPGPYGYT
TRBV12-3/TRBV12-4	TRBJ2-5	ASSLLSFQETQY
TRBV7-2	TRBJ2-1	ASSWGGASNEQF
TRBV5-1	TRBJ2-5	ASSLLGPGNQETQY
TRBV2	TRBJ1-1	ASSPEVTEAF
TRBV6-5	TRBJ2-7	ASSYSNPRTYEQY
TRBV6-5	TRBJ1-1	ASSYGLGTEAF
TRBV5-4	TRBJ2-6	ASRTGTASGANVLT
TRBV29-1	TRBJ2-1	SVLPIRGGNNEQF
TRBV20-1	TRBJ1-4	SARRQGPEKLF
TRBV18	TRBJ2-3	ASSPQGPDTQY
TRBV6-5	TRBJ1-1	ASRNTVNTEAF
TRBV6-5	TRBJ2-2	ASSSPQGGCGGELF